This paragraph reports one T cell receptor (beta chain). This record belongs to a study of blood T cell repertoires in COVID-19. About the study: COVID-19 samples from acute and convalescent phases originated in the United States, Italy and Spain. PBMCs, B-cell-depleted T cells, or T cells were the source of the cDNA or gDNA that made up the material.

The authors' processing: For nucleated cells, counts were estimated from reference gene primer amplification. Measured with immunoSEQ multiplex PCR; TCRdb has only the in-frame clones, and not every one. The DNA was the basis for D and trimming; V, J and clone size are from that table. This table has some 200,000 clones, 65% to 85% appearing once. V lost 6 bases and J lost 4; bases outside the gene matches: 7. Germline values: CDR1 MNHEY, CDR2 SVGEGT. The CDR3 consists of 15 residues. The genes are TRBV6-2 or TRBV6-3 and TRBJ2-2; 8 nucleotides match TRBD2. The sequence was obtained from an older woman with acute or convalescent COVID-19. The specimen sequenced was peripheral blood. The CDR3 sequence is CASSQSGGPTGELFF. CDR3 DNA: TGTGCCAGCAGCCAAAGCGGGGGCCCCACCGGGGAGCTGTTTTTT.